The 31 T cell receptor beta chains given below trace back to one sample, sequenced in a study of CD8 T cells in Susac syndrome. An input of about 0.45 to 1 ug of RNA was subjected to reverse transcription using random hexamers. From the immunoSEQ multiplex PCR reads, TCRdb called clonotypes with MiXCR, one entry per CDR3 protein. The profile shows about 250,000 distinct CDR3 sequences, around 95% of them singletons. Sequencing was done on a sample of CD4+ T cells from PBMCs. Source of these receptors: a human donor with multiple sclerosis.

V gene TRBV29-1 combines with J gene TRBJ1-3; D remains ambiguous. Per the germline V gene, CDR1 is SQVTM and CDR2 is ANQGSEA. The CDR3 totals 13 residues. Trimming took 4 bases from V and 4 from J, leaving 11 bases between them. In DNA form, the CDR3 reads TGCAGCGTTGGTGGTTCTCTGGGAAACACCATATATTTT. This sequence encodes CSVGGSLGNTIYF.

This sequence joins TRBV5-1 and TRBJ1-4, with 11 bases identical to TRBD1. The CDR3 extends over 14 amino acids. CDR1 and CDR2 (germline): SGHRS, YFSETQ. Trimming removed 4 bases from V and 8 bases from J; junction bases left unmatched: 4. As DNA, the CDR3 is TGCGCCAGCAGCACCGGGACAGGGGGAGAAAAACTGTTTTTT. Translated: CASSTGTGGEKLFF. Based on the CDR3 plus reference TRBV5-1 and TRBJ1-4, the full variable domain is KAGVTQTPRYLIKTRGQQVTLSCSPISGHRSVSWYQQTPGQGLQFLFEYFSETQRNKGNFPGRFSGRQFSNSRSEMNVSTLELGDSALYLCASSTGTGGEKLFFGSGTQLSVL.

The sample holds a few counts of this clonotype. The J gene is TRBJ2-2, the V gene TRBV2; 8 bases match TRBD1. V trimming: 10 bases; J trimming: 6 bases; junction bases outside the gene matches: 4. The V gene's germline CDR1 is SNHLY and CDR2 FYNNEI. CDR3 length equals 12 residues. CDR3 coding DNA: TGTGCCAACGACAGGGGACCCGGGGAGCTGTTTTTT. Its protein product is CANDRGPGELFF. The complete variable domain, with remaining parts taken from reference TRBV2 and TRBJ2-2, reads EPEVTQTPSHQVTQMGQEVILRCVPISNHLYFYWYRQILGQKVEFLVSFYNNEISEKSEIFDDQFSVERPDGSNFTLKIRSTKLEDSAMYFCANDRGPGELFFGEGSRLTVL.

The J gene is TRBJ2-5, the V gene TRBV5-1; D may be TRBD1 (6 bases). In germline, CDR1 is SGHRS, CDR2 YFSETQ. The CDR3 sequence is 14 residues long. V dropped 1 base and J dropped 5 bases, with 12 bases sitting between them. CDR3 sequence (DNA): TGCGCCAGCAGCTTGAATGGGGGCGCGGAGACCCAGTACTTC. This encodes CASSLNGGAETQYF.

This chain joins TRBV9 and TRBJ1-1; 7 bases align to TRBD1. Germline loops: CDR1 SGDLS, CDR2 YYNGEE. The CDR3 consists of 17 residues. Trimming took 3 bases from V and 0 from J; bases not matched to a gene: 11. This chain's CDR3 is CASSEPLTGPMNTEAFF. As DNA, the CDR3 is TGTGCCAGCAGCGAGCCATTGACAGGGCCTATGAACACTGAAGCTTTCTTT.

V gene TRBV11-3 combines with J gene TRBJ2-1; D is ambiguous. Trimming removed 2 bases at V and 3 bases at J, with 14 bases between. The CDR3 is 16 residues long. Germline V CDR1 and CDR2: SGHNT, YENEEA. This chain's CDR3 is CASSLTIGQLYNEQFF. Written as DNA, the CDR3 is TGTGCCAGCAGCTTAACTATTGGGCAGCTCTACAATGAGCAGTTCTTC.

The chain is built from TRBV10-3 and TRBJ2-5; a weak D match, TRBD1 (5 bases). The germline gives CDR1 ENHRY, CDR2 SYGVKD. V was clipped by 10 bases and J by 1 base, with 13 bases between them. This CDR3 has 13 residues. The CDR3 sequence is CATTQGFQETQYF. The CDR3 nucleotides are TGTGCCACGACGCAGGGCTTCCAAGAGACCCAGTACTTC.

The chain has TRBV18 and TRBJ2-1; TRBD2 matches at 15 bases. The CDR3 sequence is 16 residues long. V shed 6 bases and J 10 bases; nucleotides not matched to a gene: 10. Germline V gene lookup returns CDR1 KGHSH and CDR2 LQKENI. CDR3 nucleotide sequence: TGTGCCAGCTCCCTTGGACTAGCGGGAGGGCATCAGGAGCAGTTCTTC. It translates to CASSLGLAGGHQEQFF.

This rearrangement joins TRBV5-1 to TRBJ2-4; 8 bases fit TRBD1. The CDR3 is made up of 15 amino acids. The germline V gene encodes CDR1 SGHRS and CDR2 YFSETQ. V was pared by 4 bases and J by 7 bases, with 10 bases of the junction left unmatched. The CDR3 spells CASSQGQDRWNIQYF. In DNA form, the CDR3 reads TGCGCCAGCAGCCAGGGACAGGATCGTTGGAACATTCAGTACTTC.

The V call is TRBV3-1, the J call TRBJ1-1; TRBD1 is a possible D gene (5 bases). Germline V gene lookup returns CDR1 LGHDT and CDR2 YNNKEL (reference sequence). V dropped 4 bases and J dropped 3 bases, with 15 bases sitting between them. This CDR3 has 15 residues. This CDR3 reads CASSLQGAVDTEAFF. DNA for the CDR3: TGTGCCAGCAGCCTCCAGGGCGCGGTGGACACTGAAGCTTTCTTT. Based on the CDR3 plus reference TRBV3-1 and TRBJ1-1, the full variable domain is DTAVSQTPKYLVTQMGNDKSIKCEQNLGHDTMYWYKQDSKKFLKIMFSYNNKELIINETVPNRFSPKSPDKAHLNLHINSLELGDSAVYFCASSLQGAVDTEAFFGQGTRLTVV.

This clonotype has just a few counts. At one end, the junction sequence differs from germline, possibly due to a read error. The chain carries TRBV19 and TRBJ2-1; 9 bases fit TRBD2. CDR1 LNHDA and CDR2 SQIVND come from the germline V gene (reference sequence). The CDR3 has 12 amino acids. The CDR3, as DNA: TGTGCCAGTAGTACTACTAGCGGGTCGGTAGTCTTC. As protein: CASSTTSGSVVF.

The chain employs TRBV5-1 and TRBJ1-5, with 7 bases lining up with TRBD1. The V gene end was trimmed by 5 bases and the J gene end by 1 base; junction bases not matched to a gene: 6. The CDR3 totals 15 residues. The germline CDR1 and CDR2 sequences are SGHRS and YFSETQ. The CDR3 loop reads CASRPTGTSNQPQHF. As DNA, the CDR3 is TGCGCCAGCAGGCCGACAGGGACAAGCAATCAGCCCCAGCATTTT.

The chain is built from TRBV6-5 and TRBJ1-6, with D uncertain. Trimming took off 5 bases at V and 0 bases at J, with 8 bases between the two ends. Germline lookup yields CDR1 MNHEY and CDR2 SVGAGI. This CDR3 spans 15 amino acids. The CDR3 DNA is TGTGCCAGCAGTCCCCGCGGCTCCTATAATTCACCCCTCCACTTT. Protein sequence: CASSPRGSYNSPLHF.

The chain couples TRBV19 to TRBJ1-4, with D tentatively TRBD1 (6 bases). This CDR3 contains 14 residues. CDR1 and CDR2 (germline): LNHDA, SQIVND (reference sequence). Trimming shortened V by 6 bases and J by 0 bases, and 8 bases separated the two germline ends. CDR3 region: CASSRTATNEKLFF. As DNA, the CDR3 is TGTGCCAGTAGCCGGACAGCAACTAATGAAAAACTGTTTTTT.

The chain employs TRBV20-1 and TRBJ2-7; tentatively, D is TRBD1 (5 bases). Germline V gives CDR1 DFQATT, CDR2 SNEGSKA (reference sequence). V lost 2 bases and J 2 bases, leaving 10 bases between the germline ends. The CDR3 is 13 residues long. CDR3 residues: CSARWSQAYEQYF. The CDR3 DNA follows: TGCAGTGCTAGATGGTCACAGGCCTACGAGCAGTACTTC.

This sequence joins TRBV11-2 and TRBJ2-1; 7 bases map to TRBD1. J gave up 8 bases and V 2 bases, and 15 bases lay outside the gene matches. There are 17 residues in the CDR3. Germline V gene lookup returns CDR1 SGHAT and CDR2 FQNNGV. The DNA for the CDR3 is TGTGCCAGCAGCTTAAAAAGGGACAGTAGATCCAATGATGAGCAGTTCTTC. It codes for CASSLKRDSRSNDEQFF.

The chain uses TRBV3-1 and TRBJ1-5, with a weak D call TRBD1 (5 bases). This CDR3 region has 17 residues. The germline V and J ends were trimmed by 0 bases and 0 bases, with 12 bases remaining between them. Germline V gene data show CDR1 as LGHDT and CDR2 as YNNKEL (reference sequence). CDR3 DNA sequence: TGTGCCAGCAGCCAAGATTTCCAGCAGGGTAGCAATCAGCCCCAGCATTTT. It yields the protein CASSQDFQQGSNQPQHF.

The sample holds one count of this clonotype. The chain links TRBV12-3 or TRBV12-4 to TRBJ2-3; the match to TRBD2 covers 11 bases. The junction had 15 bases not matched to a gene; V was cut back by 5 bases and J by 5 bases. CDR3 size: 18 residues. The CDR3 reads CASSPQLPLAGGGDTQYF. The CDR3 nucleotides are TGTGCCAGCAGTCCGCAGTTACCCCTAGCGGGGGGAGGAGATACGCAGTATTTT.

The chain joins TRBV24-1 to TRBJ2-3; the D is unclear. There are 16 residues in the CDR3. In germline, CDR1 is KGHDR, CDR2 SFDVKD. V was pared by 3 bases and J by 0 bases, with 12 bases between. For the CDR3, the DNA is TGTGCCACCAGTGATATGGACGCATCTAGCACAGATACGCAGTATTTT. Translating it yields CATSDMDASSTDTQYF.

This sequence joins TRBV28 and TRBJ1-4; no clear D. This CDR3 is built from 12 residues. CDR1 and CDR2 from the germline V gene are MDHEN and SYDVKM. Trimming took 6 bases from V and 6 from J, leaving 8 bases between them. CDR3 DNA sequence: TGTGCCAGCAGGAGTCCGTATGAAAAACTGTTTTTT. It specifies CASRSPYEKLFF.

The V gene is TRBV6-5, the J gene TRBJ2-3; maybe TRBD2 (5 bases). CDR1 and CDR2 (germline): MNHEY, SVGAGI. The CDR3 is made up of 15 amino acids. V was cut by 6 bases and J by 2 bases, with 15 bases left in between. CDR3 nucleotides: TGTGCCAGCAGGTCCGGGATCCTTACCACAGATACGCAGTATTTT. Protein product: CASRSGILTTDTQYF.

The chain couples TRBV3-1 to TRBJ2-5; 9 bases map to TRBD2. V was pared by 3 bases and J by 1 base, with 6 bases of the junction left unmatched. The CDR3 has 16 amino acids. The germline CDR1 and CDR2 sequences are LGHDT and YNNKEL (reference sequence). The chain's CDR3 is CASSHSAGGSQETQYF. The CDR3 nucleotides are TGTGCCAGCAGCCATTCAGCGGGGGGTTCCCAAGAGACCCAGTACTTC.

The chain couples TRBV20-1 to TRBJ2-2, with 8 bases lining up with TRBD1. Germline V lookup: CDR1 DFQATT, CDR2 SNEGSKA (reference sequence). This CDR3 comprises 14 residues. V gave up 2 bases and J gave up 7 bases; unmatched junction bases: 6. CDR3 nucleotides: TGCAGTGCTAGAAGGCCAGGGGGCGGCGGGGAGCTGTTTTTT. This sequence encodes CSARRPGGGGELFF.

This clonotype has only a few counts. The junction departs from the called germline gene at one end, perhaps through a read error. This sequence joins TRBV5-1 and TRBJ2-5; 14 bases fit TRBD2. The CDR3 sequence is 15 residues long. CDR1 and CDR2 from the germline V gene are SGHRS and YFSETQ. In DNA, the CDR3 is TGTGCCAGCAGTCCGGGACTAGCGGGAGAGGAGACCCAGTACTTC. Translated: CASSPGLAGEETQYF. Full variable domain (remainder filled in from reference TRBV5-1 and TRBJ2-5): KAGVTQTPRYLIKTRGQQVTLSCSPISGHRSVSWYQQTPGQGLQFLFEYFSETQRNKGNFPGRFSGRQFSNSRSEMNVSTLELGDSALYLCASSPGLAGEETQYFGPGTRLLVL.

V and J are TRBV29-1 and TRBJ1-2, with 10 bases aligning to TRBD1. Germline CDR1 SQVTM, CDR2 ANQGSEA. With 6 bases clipped from V and 2 bases from J, the junction kept 9 bases outside the gene matches. The CDR3 covers 15 residues. This chain's CDR3 is CSVVEDRGRNYGYTF. The CDR3 DNA reads TGCAGCGTCGTCGAGGACAGGGGGAGAAACTATGGCTACACCTTC. Looking up the rest from reference TRBV29-1 and TRBJ1-2 gives the full variable domain: SAVISQKPSRDICQRGTSLTIQCQVDSQVTMMFWYRQQPGQSLTLIATANQGSEATYESGFVIDKFPISRPNLTFSTLTVSNMSPEDSSIYLCSVVEDRGRNYGYTFGSGTRLTVV.

The chain recombines TRBV9 with TRBJ2-6; TRBD2 matches at 13 bases. Germline lookup yields CDR1 SGDLS and CDR2 YYNGEE. V lost 0 bases to trimming and J lost 4 bases; unmatched junction nucleotides: 4. This CDR3 is 18 amino acids long. CDR3 loop: CASSVATSGGRGANVLTF. CDR3 DNA: TGTGCCAGCAGCGTAGCGACTAGCGGGGGGCGGGGGGCCAACGTCCTGACTTTC. The entire variable domain, with the rest obtained from reference TRBV9 and TRBJ2-6, is as follows: DSGVTQTPKHLITATGQRVTLRCSPRSGDLSVYWYQQSLDQGLQFLIQYYNGEERAKGNILERFSAQQFPDLHSELNLSSLELGDSALYFCASSVATSGGRGANVLTFGAGSRLTVL.

The chain is built from TRBV28 and TRBJ1-3, with D possibly matching TRBD1 (5 bases). The CDR3 is made up of 14 amino acids. The germline gives CDR1 MDHEN, CDR2 SYDVKM. The V end was cut by 7 bases, the J end by 5 bases, with 15 bases between. In DNA, the CDR3 is TGTGCCAGCACGTCGAGGGGACGAAGAAACACCATATATTTT. Protein sequence: CASTSRGRRNTIYF.

J is TRBJ2-7 and V is TRBV3-1; TRBD1 matches 9 bases. This CDR3 spans 15 amino acids. Looked up from germline, CDR1 is LGHDT and CDR2 is YNNKEL (reference sequence). Trimming cost V 1 base and J 3 bases; bases outside gene matches: 4. The CDR3 DNA reads TGTGCCAGCAGCCAAGGTAGGACAGGGGTCTACGAGCAGTACGTC. Translating it yields CASSQGRTGVYEQYV.

This clonotype showed up just once. This chain links TRBV5-1 with TRBJ1-1; 9 nucleotides match TRBD1. Per germline, CDR1 SGHRS and CDR2 YFSETQ. The CDR3 covers 13 residues. The junction had 9 bases not matched to a gene; V was cut back by 4 bases and J by 11 bases. The CDR3 region is CASSRRGDREAFF. CDR3 nucleotide sequence: TGCGCCAGCAGCCGGAGAGGGGACAGGGAGGCTTTCTTT.

This chain connects TRBV5-4 to TRBJ2-1, with D perhaps assigned TRBD1 or TRBD2 (6 bases each). V lost 0 bases and J 2 bases, leaving 12 bases between the germline ends. This CDR3 is 16 amino acids long. Germline CDR1 SGHNT, CDR2 YYREEE (reference sequence). CDR3 sequence: CASSLGGGQAYNEQFF. Written as DNA, the CDR3 is TGTGCCAGCAGCTTGGGTGGGGGGCAGGCCTACAATGAGCAGTTCTTC.

The chain combines TRBV3-1 with TRBJ2-2, with D possibly being TRBD1 (6 bases). The CDR3 length is 15 residues. CDR1 LGHDT and CDR2 YNNKEL come from the germline V gene (reference sequence). V lost 1 base and J lost 2, with 8 bases in between. The DNA for the CDR3 is TGTGCCAGCAGCCAAGGGACAGCTAACACCGGGGAGCTGTTTTTT. Translated, it gives CASSQGTANTGELFF.